The 11 T cell receptor beta chains below all came from one sample that was sequenced in a study of T cell changes during pregnancy in multiple sclerosis. Generated by immunoSEQ multiplex PCR, the TCRdb table keeps only in-frame clones and is missing some. The sample yields roughly 57,000 clones, 92% seen once. This specimen was CD4+ T cells from peripheral blood mononuclear cells, taken after pregnancy. All receptors come from a female donor with multiple sclerosis, enrolled in a pregnancy study.

This clone was detected only once. The chain joins TRBV4-1 to TRBJ2-5, with a possible D match to TRBD2 (6 bases). Germline loops: CDR1 MGHRA, CDR2 YSYEKL. The CDR3 is 14 amino acids. V gave up 3 bases and J gave up 1 base, with 9 bases separating them. Here the CDR3 reads CASSHRGLQETQYF. CDR3 DNA: TGCGCCAGCAGCCATCGGGGACTCCAAGAGACCCAGTACTTC.

The chain recombines TRBV5-4 with TRBJ2-7; 8 bases are a match to TRBD1. Looked up from germline, CDR1 is SGHNT and CDR2 is YYREEE (reference sequence). V shed 4 bases and J 1 base; nucleotides not matched to a gene: 4. The CDR3 extends over 14 amino acids. CDR3: CASSQDRVSYEQYF. The DNA for the CDR3 is TGTGCCAGCAGCCAGGACAGGGTTTCCTACGAGCAGTACTTC.

This clone counts as medium-sized (0.01 to 0.1%). The gene calls are TRBV4-3 and TRBJ2-2; 8 positions agree with TRBD1. V was pared by 1 base and J by 5 bases, with 6 bases of the junction left unmatched. This CDR3 spans 16 amino acids. Germline CDR1 and CDR2: LGHNA and YSLEER. CDR3 DNA: TGCGCCAGCAGCCAAGGACAGGGGTGGTATACCGGGGAGCTGTTTTTT. As protein: CASSQGQGWYTGELFF.

V is TRBV30 and J is TRBJ1-1; D remains ambiguous. The CDR3 contains 11 residues. Trimming pared 4 bases from V and 0 bases from J, leaving 3 bases between. The V gene's germline CDR1 is GTSNPN and CDR2 SVGIG (reference sequence). Written as DNA, the CDR3 is TGTGCCTGGAACATGAACACTGAAGCTTTCTTT. Its protein product is CAWNMNTEAFF.

The chain has TRBV9 and TRBJ2-2, with D possibly being TRBD2 (6 bases). Per germline, CDR1 SGDLS and CDR2 YYNGEE. Trimming removed 4 bases at V and 2 bases at J, with 15 bases between. The CDR3 has 16 residues. The CDR3: CASSRLRGLNTGELFF. CDR3 nucleotide sequence: TGTGCCAGCAGCCGCCTGCGGGGCCTTAACACCGGGGAGCTGTTTTTT.

J is TRBJ2-7 and V is TRBV29-1; perhaps TRBD1 as D (5 bases). Germline V lookup: CDR1 SQVTM, CDR2 ANQGSEA. CDR3 size: 11 residues. Between the trimmed V and J ends, which lost 6 bases and 3 bases, there was a span of 9 bases. The CDR3 is CSVRVIYEQYF. CDR3 coding DNA: TGCAGCGTCAGGGTTATCTACGAGCAGTACTTC.

The chain recombines TRBV4-3 with TRBJ2-3; D may be TRBD2 (5 bases). Germline V gene lookup returns CDR1 LGHNA and CDR2 YSLEER. This CDR3 region has 15 residues. Trimming took 1 base from V and 5 from J, leaving 13 bases between them. In DNA, the CDR3 is TGCGCCAGCAGCCAAGGGTGGACTGCGGGAGATACGCAGTATTTT. Translated, it gives CASSQGWTAGDTQYF.

The rearrangement joins TRBV5-1 to TRBJ2-7, with D uncertain. Germline V gene sequence: CDR1 SGHRS, CDR2 YFSETQ. The V gene lost 0 bases and the J gene lost 4 bases, with 11 bases spanning the gap. The CDR3 runs to 14 residues. CDR3: CASSLEISFYEQYF. DNA for the CDR3: TGCGCCAGCAGCTTGGAGATAAGCTTTTACGAGCAGTACTTC.

The V call is TRBV27, the J call TRBJ1-3; 7 nucleotides match TRBD1. This CDR3 is built from 16 residues. Germline CDR1 is MNHEY and CDR2 is SMNVEV (reference sequence). V shed 3 bases and J 3 bases; nucleotides not matched to a gene: 8. Here the CDR3 DNA reads TGTGCCAGCAGTTTTCGAGGGGGCGCGGGTGGAAACACCATATATTTT. It codes for CASSFRGGAGGNTIYF.

This chain links TRBV30 with TRBJ2-4, with D possibly matching TRBD2 (5 bases). Germline CDR1 and CDR2: GTSNPN and SVGIG (reference sequence). CDR3 size: 14 residues. The germline V and J ends were trimmed by 2 bases and 5 bases, with 13 bases remaining between them. CDR3 sequence: CAWSLGNPENIQYF. The CDR3 DNA reads as TGTGCCTGGAGTCTCGGGAATCCTGAAAACATTCAGTACTTC.

The V gene is TRBV7-6, the J gene TRBJ2-7, with TRBD1 identical over 8 bases. Germline loops: CDR1 SGHVS, CDR2 FNYEAQ. This CDR3 is 15 amino acids long. J gave up 3 bases and V 3 bases, and 7 bases lay outside the gene matches. The CDR3 bases are TGTGCCAGCAGCTTGGCAGACAGGGGCAACTACGAGCAGTACTTC. This translates into CASSLADRGNYEQYF.